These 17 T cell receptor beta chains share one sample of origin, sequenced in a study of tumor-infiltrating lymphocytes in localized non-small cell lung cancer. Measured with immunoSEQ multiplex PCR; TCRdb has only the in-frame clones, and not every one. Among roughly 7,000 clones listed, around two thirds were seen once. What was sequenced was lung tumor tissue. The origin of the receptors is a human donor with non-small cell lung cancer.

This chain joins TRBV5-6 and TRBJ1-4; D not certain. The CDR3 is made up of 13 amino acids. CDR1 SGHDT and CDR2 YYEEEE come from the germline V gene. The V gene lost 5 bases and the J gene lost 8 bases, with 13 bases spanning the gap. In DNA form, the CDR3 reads TGTGCCAGCAGTGAATCCTTCGGGGAAAAACTGTTTTTT. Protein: CASSESFGEKLFF.

The CDR3 is CASSPPQAGPNTQYF. CDR3 nucleotides: TGTGCCAGCTCACCTCCCCAGGCGGGCCCGAATACGCAGTATTTT. This chain uses TRBV18 with TRBJ2-3; possibly TRBD2 for D (5 bases). Trimming shortened V by 3 bases and J by 7 bases, and 17 bases separated the two germline ends. CDR1 and CDR2 (germline): KGHSH, LQKENI. This CDR3 is built from 15 residues.

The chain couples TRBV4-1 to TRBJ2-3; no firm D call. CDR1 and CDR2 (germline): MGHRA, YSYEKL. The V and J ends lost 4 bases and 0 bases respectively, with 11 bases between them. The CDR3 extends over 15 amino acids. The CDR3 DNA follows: TGCGCCAGCAGCCGTCAGCCCCTCAGCACAGATACGCAGTATTTT. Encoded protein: CASSRQPLSTDTQYF.

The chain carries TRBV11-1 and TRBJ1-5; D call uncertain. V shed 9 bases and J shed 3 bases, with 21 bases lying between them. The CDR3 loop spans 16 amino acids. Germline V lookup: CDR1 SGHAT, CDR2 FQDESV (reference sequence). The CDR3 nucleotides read TGTGCCAGAAGAACCCAGGCATCAGGCCCCAATCAGCCCCAGCATTTT. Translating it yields CARRTQASGPNQPQHF.

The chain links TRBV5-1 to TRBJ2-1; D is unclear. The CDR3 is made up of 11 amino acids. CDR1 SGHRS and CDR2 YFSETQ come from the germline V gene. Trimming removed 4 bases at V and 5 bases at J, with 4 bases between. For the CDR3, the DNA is TGCGCCAGCAGCACGCACAATGAGCAGTTCTTC. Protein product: CASSTHNEQFF.

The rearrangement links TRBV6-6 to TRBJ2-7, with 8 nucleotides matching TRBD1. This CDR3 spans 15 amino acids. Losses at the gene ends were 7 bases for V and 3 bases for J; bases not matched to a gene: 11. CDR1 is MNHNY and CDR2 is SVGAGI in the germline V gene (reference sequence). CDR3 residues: CASTTTDRVDYEQYF. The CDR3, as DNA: TGTGCCAGCACAACAACGGACAGGGTTGACTACGAGCAGTACTTC.

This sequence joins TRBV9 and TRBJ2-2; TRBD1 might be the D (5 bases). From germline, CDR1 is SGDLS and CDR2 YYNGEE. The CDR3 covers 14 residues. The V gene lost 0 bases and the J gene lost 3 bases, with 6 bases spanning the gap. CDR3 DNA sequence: TGTGCCAGCAGCGTAGCAGGGTACACCGGGGAGCTGTTTTTT. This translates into CASSVAGYTGELFF.

CDR3 sequence (DNA): TGTGCCAGCAGCTTAACCGGGACAGGGTATGAAAAACTGTTTTTT. Encoded protein: CASSLTGTGYEKLFF. The rearrangement uses TRBV5-5 and TRBJ1-4; 9 bases fit TRBD1. CDR3 length: 15 residues. V dropped 2 bases and J dropped 6; count of bases not matched to a gene: 5. Germline CDR1 SGHKS, CDR2 YYEKEE (reference sequence).

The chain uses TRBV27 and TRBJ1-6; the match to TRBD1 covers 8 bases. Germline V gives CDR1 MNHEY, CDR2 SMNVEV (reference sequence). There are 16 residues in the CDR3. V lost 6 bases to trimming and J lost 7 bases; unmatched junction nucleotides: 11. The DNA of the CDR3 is TGTGCCAGCAGCCGCAAGACAGGGGTTGTGAATTCACCCCTCCACTTT. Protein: CASSRKTGVVNSPLHF.

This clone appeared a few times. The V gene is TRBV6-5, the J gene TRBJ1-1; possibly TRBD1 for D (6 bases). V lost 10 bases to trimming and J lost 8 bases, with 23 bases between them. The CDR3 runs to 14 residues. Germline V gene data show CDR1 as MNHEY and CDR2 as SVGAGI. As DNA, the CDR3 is TGTGCCACCCTCCCTTCCGGACAGTCGAGGGAAGCTTTCTTT. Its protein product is CATLPSGQSREAFF.

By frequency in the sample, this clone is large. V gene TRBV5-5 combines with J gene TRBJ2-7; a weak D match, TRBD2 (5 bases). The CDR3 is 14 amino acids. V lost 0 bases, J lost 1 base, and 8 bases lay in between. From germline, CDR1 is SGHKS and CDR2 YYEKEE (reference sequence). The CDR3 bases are TGTGCCAGCAGCTTGGCCGAGGGTTCCTACGAGCAGTACTTC. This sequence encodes CASSLAEGSYEQYF.

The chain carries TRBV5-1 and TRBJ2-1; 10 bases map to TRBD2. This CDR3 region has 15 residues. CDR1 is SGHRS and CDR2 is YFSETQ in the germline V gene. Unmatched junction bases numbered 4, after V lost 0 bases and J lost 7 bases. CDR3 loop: CASSLVLAGENEQFF. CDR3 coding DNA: TGCGCCAGCAGCTTGGTTCTAGCGGGGGAGAATGAGCAGTTCTTC.

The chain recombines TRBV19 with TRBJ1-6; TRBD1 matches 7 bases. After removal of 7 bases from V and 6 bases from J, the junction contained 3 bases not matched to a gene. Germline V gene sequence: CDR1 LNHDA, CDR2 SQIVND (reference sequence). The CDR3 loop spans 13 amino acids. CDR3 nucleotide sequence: TGTGCCAGTAAAGACAGGGTTAATTCACCCCTCCACTTT. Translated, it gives CASKDRVNSPLHF.

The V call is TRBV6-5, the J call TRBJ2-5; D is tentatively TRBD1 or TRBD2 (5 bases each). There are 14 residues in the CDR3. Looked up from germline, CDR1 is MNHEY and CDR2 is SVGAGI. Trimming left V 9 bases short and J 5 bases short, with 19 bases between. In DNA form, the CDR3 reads TGTGCCAGTAGTCTGTGGGGCCGGGGCGAGACCCAGTACTTC. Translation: CASSLWGRGETQYF.

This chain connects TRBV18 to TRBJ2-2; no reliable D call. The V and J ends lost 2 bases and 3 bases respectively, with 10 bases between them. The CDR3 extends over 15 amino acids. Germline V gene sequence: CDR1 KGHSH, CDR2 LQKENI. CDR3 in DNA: TGTGCCAGCTCACCAAGCCAGGCCTACACCGGGGAGCTGTTTTTT. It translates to CASSPSQAYTGELFF.

The CDR3 DNA is TGTGCCATCAGTGGGACAGGGGGAATTACTGAAGCTTTCTTT. This translates into CAISGTGGITEAFF. The chain recombines TRBV10-3 with TRBJ1-1; TRBD1 aligns across 10 bases. Germline V CDR1 and CDR2: ENHRY, SYGVKD. CDR3 length: 14 amino acids. The junction had 4 bases not matched to a gene; V was cut back by 4 bases and J by 5 bases.

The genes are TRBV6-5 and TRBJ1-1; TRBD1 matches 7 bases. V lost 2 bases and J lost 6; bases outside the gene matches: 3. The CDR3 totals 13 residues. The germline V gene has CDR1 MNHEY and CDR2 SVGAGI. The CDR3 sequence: CASSYPGQAEAFF. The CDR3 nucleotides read TGTGCCAGCAGTTACCCCGGACAGGCTGAAGCTTTCTTT.